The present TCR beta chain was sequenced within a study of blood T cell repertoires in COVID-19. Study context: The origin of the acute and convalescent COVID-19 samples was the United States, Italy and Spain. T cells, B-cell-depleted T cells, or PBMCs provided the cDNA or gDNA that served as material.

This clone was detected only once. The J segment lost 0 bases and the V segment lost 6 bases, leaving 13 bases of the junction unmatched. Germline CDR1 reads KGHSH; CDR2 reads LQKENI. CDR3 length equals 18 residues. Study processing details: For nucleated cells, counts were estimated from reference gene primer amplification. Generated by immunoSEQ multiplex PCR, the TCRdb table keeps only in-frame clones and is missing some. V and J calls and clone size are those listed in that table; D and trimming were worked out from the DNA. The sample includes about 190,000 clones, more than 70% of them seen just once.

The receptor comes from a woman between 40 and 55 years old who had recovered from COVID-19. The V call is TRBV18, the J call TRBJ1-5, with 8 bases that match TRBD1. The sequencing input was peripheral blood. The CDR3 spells CASSQGALGLYSNQPQHF. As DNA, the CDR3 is TGTGCCAGCTCCCAGGGGGCGCTGGGACTTTATAGCAATCAGCCCCAGCATTTT.